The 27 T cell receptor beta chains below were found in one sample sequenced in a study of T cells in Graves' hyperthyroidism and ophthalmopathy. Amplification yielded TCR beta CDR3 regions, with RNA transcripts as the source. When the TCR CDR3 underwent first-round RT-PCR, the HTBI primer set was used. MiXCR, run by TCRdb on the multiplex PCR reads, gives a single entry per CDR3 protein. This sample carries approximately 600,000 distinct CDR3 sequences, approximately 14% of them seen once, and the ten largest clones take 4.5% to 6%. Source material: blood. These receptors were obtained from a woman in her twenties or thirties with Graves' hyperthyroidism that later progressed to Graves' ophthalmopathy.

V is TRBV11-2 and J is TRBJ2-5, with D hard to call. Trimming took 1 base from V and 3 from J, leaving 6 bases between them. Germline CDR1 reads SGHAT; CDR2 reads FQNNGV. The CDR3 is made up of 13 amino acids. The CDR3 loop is CASSLGSEETQYF. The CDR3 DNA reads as TGTGCCAGCAGCTTAGGAAGTGAAGAGACCCAGTACTTC.

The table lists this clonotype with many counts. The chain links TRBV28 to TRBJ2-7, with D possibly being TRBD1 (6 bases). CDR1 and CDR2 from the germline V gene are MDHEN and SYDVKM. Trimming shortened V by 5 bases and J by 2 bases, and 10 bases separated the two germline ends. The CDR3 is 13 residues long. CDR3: CASSPGTTYEQYF. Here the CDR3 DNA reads TGTGCCAGCAGTCCCGGGACAACCTACGAGCAGTACTTC.

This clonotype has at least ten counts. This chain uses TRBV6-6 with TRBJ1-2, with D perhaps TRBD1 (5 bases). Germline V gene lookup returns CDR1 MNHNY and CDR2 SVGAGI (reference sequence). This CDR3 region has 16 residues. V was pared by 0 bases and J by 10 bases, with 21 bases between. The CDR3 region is CASSYSNSGLPTLYTF. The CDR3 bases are TGTGCCAGCAGTTACTCGAATTCGGGACTGCCCACACTCTACACCTTC.

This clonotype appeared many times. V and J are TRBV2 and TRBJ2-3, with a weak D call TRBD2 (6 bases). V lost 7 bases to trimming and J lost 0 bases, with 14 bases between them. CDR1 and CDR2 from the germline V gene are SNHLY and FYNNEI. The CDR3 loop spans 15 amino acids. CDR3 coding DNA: TGTGCCAGCACCCCTACAAGCGGGAGCACAGATACGCAGTATTTT. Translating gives CASTPTSGSTDTQYF.

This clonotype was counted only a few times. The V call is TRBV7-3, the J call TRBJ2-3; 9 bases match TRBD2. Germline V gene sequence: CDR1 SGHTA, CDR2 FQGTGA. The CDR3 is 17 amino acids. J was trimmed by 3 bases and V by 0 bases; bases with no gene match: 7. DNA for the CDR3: TGTGCCAGCAGCTTAACTTTGGCGGGAGGGACGACAGATACGCAGTATTTT. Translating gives CASSLTLAGGTTDTQYF. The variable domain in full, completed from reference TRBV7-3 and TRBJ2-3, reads GAGVSQTPSNKVTEKGKYVELRCDPISGHTALYWYRQSLGQGPEFLIYFQGTGAADDSGLPNDRFFAVRPEGSVSTLKIQRTERGDSAVYLCASSLTLAGGTTDTQYFGPGTRLTVL.

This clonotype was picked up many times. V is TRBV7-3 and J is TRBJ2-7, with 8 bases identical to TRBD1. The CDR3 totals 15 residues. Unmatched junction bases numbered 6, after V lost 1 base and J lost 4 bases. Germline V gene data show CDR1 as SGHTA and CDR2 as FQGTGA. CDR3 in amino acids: CASSLRGTGDYEQYF. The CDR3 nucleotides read TGTGCCAGCAGCTTAAGAGGGACAGGAGATTACGAGCAGTACTTC. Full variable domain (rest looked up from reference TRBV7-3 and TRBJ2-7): GAGVSQTPSNKVTEKGKYVELRCDPISGHTALYWYRQSLGQGPEFLIYFQGTGAADDSGLPNDRFFAVRPEGSVSTLKIQRTERGDSAVYLCASSLRGTGDYEQYFGPGTRLTVT.

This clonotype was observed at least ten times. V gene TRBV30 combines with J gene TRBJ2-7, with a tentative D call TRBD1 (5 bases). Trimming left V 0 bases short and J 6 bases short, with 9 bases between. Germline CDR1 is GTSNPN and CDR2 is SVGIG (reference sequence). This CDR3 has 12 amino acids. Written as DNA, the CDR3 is TGTGCCTGGAGTGTAATGGACACCGAGCAGTACTTC. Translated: CAWSVMDTEQYF.

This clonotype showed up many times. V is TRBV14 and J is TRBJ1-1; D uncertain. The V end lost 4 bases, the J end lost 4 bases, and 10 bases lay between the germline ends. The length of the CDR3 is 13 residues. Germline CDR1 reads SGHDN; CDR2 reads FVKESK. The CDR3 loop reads CASSLHYGTEAFF. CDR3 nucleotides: TGTGCCAGCAGCCTTCACTATGGCACTGAAGCTTTCTTT.

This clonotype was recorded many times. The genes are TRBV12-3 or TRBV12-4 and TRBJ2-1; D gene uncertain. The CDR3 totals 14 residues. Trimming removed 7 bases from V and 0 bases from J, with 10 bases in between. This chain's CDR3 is CASTPASSYNEQFF. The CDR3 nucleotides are TGTGCCAGCACCCCCGCTAGCTCCTACAATGAGCAGTTCTTC.

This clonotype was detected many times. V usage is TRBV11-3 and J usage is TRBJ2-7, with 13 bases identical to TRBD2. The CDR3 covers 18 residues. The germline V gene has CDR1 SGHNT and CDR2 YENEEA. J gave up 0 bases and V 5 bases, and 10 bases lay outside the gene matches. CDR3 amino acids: CASSVLGTSGKSSYEQYF. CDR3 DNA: TGTGCCAGCAGCGTTCTCGGGACTAGCGGGAAGAGCTCCTACGAGCAGTACTTC.

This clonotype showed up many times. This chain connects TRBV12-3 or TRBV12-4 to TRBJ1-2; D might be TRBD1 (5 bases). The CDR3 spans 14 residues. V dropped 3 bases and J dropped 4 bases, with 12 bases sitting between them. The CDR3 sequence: CASSLSRVAYGYTF. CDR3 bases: TGTGCCAGCAGTTTGAGCAGGGTGGCCTATGGCTACACCTTC.

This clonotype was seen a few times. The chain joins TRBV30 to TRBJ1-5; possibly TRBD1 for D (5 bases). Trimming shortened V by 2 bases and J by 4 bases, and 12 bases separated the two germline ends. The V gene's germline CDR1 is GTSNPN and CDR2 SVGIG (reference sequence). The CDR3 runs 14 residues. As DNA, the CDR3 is TGTGCCTGGAGTACTGACAGCCATAATCAGCCCCAGCATTTT. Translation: CAWSTDSHNQPQHF.

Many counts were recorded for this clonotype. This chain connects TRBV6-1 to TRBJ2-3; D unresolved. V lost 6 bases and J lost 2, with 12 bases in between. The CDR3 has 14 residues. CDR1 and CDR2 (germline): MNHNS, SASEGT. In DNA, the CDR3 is TGTGCCAGCAGCGTCCTGGAAAACACAGATACGCAGTATTTT. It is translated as CASSVLENTDTQYF.

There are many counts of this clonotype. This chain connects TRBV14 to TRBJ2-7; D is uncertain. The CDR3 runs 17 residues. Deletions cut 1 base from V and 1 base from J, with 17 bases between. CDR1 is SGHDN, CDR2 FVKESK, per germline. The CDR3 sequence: CASSQVYRTSPSYEQYF. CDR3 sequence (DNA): TGTGCCAGCAGCCAAGTTTATCGCACCTCGCCTTCCTACGAGCAGTACTTC.

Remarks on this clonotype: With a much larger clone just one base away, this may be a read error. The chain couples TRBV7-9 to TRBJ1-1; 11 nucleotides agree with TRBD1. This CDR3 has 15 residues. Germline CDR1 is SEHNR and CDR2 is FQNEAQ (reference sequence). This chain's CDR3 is CASSMDRGLNTQAFF. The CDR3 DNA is TGTGCCAGCAGCATGGACAGGGGGCTGAACACTCAAGCTTTCTTT.

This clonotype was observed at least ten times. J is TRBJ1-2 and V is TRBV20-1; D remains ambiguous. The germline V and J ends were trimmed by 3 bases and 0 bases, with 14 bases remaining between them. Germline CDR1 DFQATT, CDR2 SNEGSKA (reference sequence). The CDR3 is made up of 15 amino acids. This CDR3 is CSARAPRTSNYGYTF. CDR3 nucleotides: TGCAGTGCTAGGGCTCCCCGAACATCTAACTATGGCTACACCTTC.

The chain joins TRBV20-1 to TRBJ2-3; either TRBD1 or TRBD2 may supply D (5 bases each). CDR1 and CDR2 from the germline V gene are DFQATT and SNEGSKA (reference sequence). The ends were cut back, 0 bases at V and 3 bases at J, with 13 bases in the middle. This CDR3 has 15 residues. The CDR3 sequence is CSARDWARGTDTQYF. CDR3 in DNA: TGCAGTGCTAGAGATTGGGCGAGGGGTACAGATACGCAGTATTTT.

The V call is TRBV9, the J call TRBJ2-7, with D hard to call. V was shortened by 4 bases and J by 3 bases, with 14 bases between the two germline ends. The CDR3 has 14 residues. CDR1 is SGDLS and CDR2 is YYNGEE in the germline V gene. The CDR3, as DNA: TGTGCCAGCAGCCAAGAGGACGGCTACTACGAGCAGTACTTC. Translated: CASSQEDGYYEQYF.

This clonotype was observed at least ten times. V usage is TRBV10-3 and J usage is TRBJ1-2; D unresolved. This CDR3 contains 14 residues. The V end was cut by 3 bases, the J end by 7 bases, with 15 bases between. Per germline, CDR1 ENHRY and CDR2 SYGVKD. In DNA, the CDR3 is TGTGCCATCAGTGATCGTTACGGCGGTCTTGGCTACACCTTC. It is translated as CAISDRYGGLGYTF.

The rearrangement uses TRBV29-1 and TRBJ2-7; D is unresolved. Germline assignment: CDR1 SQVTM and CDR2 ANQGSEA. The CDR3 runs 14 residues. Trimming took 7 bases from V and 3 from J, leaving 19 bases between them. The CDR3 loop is CSERTLTPNYEQYF. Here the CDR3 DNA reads TGCAGCGAAAGAACACTGACCCCAAACTACGAGCAGTACTTC.

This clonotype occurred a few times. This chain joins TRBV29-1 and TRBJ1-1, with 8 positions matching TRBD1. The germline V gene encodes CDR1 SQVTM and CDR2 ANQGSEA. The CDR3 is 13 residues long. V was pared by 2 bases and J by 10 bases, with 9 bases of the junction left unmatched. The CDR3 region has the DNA TGCAGCGTTGAATCGGTCCAGGGGGCGGTAGCTTTCTTT. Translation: CSVESVQGAVAFF.

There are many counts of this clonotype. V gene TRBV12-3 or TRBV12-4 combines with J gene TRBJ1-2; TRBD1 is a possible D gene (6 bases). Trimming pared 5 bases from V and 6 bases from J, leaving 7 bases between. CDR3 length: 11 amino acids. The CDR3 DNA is TGTGCCAGCAGTGCAGGGGATGGCTACACCTTC. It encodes CASSAGDGYTF.

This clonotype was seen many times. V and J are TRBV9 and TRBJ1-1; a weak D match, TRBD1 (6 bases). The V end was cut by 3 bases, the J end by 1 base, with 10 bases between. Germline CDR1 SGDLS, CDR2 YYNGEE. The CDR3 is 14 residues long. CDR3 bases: TGTGCCAGCAGCGCCTGGGGACAGAACACTGAAGCTTTCTTT. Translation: CASSAWGQNTEAFF.

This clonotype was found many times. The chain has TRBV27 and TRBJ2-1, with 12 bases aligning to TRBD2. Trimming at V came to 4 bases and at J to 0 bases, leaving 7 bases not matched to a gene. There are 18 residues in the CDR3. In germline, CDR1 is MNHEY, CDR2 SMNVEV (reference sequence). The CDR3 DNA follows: TGTGCCAGCAGTTCGGGGGGACTAGCGGGTCTCTCCTACAATGAGCAGTTCTTC. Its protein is CASSSGGLAGLSYNEQFF.

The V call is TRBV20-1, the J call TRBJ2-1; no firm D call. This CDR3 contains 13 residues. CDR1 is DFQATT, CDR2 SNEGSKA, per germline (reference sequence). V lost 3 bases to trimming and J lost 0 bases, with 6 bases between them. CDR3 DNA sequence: TGCAGTGCTAGTCGGAACTCCTACAATGAGCAGTTCTTC. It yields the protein CSASRNSYNEQFF.

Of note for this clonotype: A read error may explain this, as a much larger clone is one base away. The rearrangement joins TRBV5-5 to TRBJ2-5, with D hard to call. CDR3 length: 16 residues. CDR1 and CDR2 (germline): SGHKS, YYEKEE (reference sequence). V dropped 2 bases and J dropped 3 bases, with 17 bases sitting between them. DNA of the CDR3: TGTGCCAGCAGCTTTGACCGGGTGGCCATGGAAGAGACCCAGTACTTC. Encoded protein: CASSFDRVAMEETQYF.

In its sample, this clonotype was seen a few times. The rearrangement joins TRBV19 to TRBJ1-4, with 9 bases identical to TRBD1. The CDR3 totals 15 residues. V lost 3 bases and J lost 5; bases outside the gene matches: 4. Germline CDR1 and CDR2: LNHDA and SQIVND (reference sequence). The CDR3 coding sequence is TGTGCCAGTAGTATTCGGACAGGGGCCAATGAAAAACTGTTTTTT. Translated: CASSIRTGANEKLFF.